This T cell receptor (beta chain) was recorded in a study of T cell repertoires in ileal Crohn's disease. Clones were read by immunoSEQ multiplex PCR, and TCRdb kept only the in-frame ones, dropping some. The top ten hold roughly a tenth of the sample, which has some 500 clones, over 70% seen once. Germline-derived CDR1 and CDR2 are SGDLS and YYNGEE. V shed 0 bases, J shed 6 bases, and the junction held 8 bases outside the gene matches. The CDR3 totals 16 residues. The sequence was collected from an adult with Crohn's disease. The specimen was ileal tissue. The rearrangement joins TRBV9 to TRBJ2-3; 9 bases agree with TRBD2. The CDR3, as DNA: TGTGCCAGCAGCGTAGTGGTGGGCGGGGGGGCGGATACGCAGTATTTT. Translation: CASSVVVGGGADTQYF. The full variable domain, in which reference TRBV9 and TRBJ2-3 provide the parts outside the CDR3, is DSGVTQTPKHLITATGQRVTLRCSPRSGDLSVYWYQQSLDQGLQFLIQYYNGEERAKGNILERFSAQQFPDLHSELNLSSLELGDSALYFCASSVVVGGGADTQYFGPGTRLTVL.